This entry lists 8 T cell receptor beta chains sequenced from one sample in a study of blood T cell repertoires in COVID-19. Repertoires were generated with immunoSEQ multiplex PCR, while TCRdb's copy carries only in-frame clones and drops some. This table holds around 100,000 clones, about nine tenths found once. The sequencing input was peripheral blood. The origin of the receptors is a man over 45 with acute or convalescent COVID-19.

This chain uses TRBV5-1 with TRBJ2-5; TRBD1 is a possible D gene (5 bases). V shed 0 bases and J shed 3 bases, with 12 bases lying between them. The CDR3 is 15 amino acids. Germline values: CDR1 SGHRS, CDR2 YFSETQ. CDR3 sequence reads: CASSLGGRPEETQYF. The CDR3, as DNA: TGCGCCAGCAGCTTGGGGGGCAGGCCCGAAGAGACCCAGTACTTC.

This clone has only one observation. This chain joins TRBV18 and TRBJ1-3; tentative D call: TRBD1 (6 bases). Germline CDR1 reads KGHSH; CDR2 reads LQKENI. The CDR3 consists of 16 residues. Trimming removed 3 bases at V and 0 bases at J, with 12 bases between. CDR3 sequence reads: CASSPMGANSGNTIYF. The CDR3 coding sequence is TGTGCCAGCTCACCTATGGGGGCGAACTCTGGAAACACCATATATTTT.

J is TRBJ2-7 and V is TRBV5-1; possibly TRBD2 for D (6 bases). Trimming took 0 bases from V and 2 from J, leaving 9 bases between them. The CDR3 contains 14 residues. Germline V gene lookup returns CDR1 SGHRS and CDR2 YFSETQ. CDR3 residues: CASSLEGLAYEQYF. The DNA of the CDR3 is TGCGCCAGCAGCTTGGAGGGACTGGCCTACGAGCAGTACTTC.

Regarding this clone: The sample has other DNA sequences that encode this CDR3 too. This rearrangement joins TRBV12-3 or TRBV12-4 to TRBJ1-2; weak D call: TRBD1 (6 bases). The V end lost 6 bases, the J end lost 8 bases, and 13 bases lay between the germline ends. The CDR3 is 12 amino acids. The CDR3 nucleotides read TGTGCCAGCAGCCCGCATCAGGGGGGCTACACCTTC. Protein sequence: CASSPHQGGYTF.

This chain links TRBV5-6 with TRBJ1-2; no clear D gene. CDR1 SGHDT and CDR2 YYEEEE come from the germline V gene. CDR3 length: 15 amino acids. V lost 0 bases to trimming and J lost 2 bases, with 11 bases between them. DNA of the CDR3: TGTGCCAGCAGCTTGGAGGAGAGACTAAACTATGGCTACACCTTC. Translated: CASSLEERLNYGYTF. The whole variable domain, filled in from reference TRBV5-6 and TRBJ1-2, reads DAGVTQSPTHLIKTRGQQVTLRCSPKSGHDTVSWYQQALGQGPQFIFQYYEEEERQRGNFPDRFSGHQFPNYSSELNVNALLLGDSALYLCASSLEERLNYGYTFGSGTRLTVV.

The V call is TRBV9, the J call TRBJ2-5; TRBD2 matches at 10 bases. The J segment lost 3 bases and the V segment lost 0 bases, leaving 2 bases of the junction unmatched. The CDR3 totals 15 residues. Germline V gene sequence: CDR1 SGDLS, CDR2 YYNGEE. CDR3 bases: TGTGCCAGCAGCGTAGCTAGCGGGAGAAAAGAGACCCAGTACTTC. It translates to CASSVASGRKETQYF.

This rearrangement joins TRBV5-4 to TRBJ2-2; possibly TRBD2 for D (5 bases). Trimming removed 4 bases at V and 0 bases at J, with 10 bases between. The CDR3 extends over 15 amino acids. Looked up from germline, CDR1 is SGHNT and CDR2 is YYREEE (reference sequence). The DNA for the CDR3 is TGTGCCAGCAGCCGTTCCGGGACGAACACCGGGGAGCTGTTTTTT. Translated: CASSRSGTNTGELFF.

Here the CDR3 DNA reads TGTGCCAGCAGCACCGCAACGGGTGGCTACACCTTC. This translates into CASSTATGGYTF. The chain carries TRBV7-8 and TRBJ1-2; the D is unclear. The length of the CDR3 is 12 residues. V dropped 5 bases and J dropped 7 bases, with 11 bases sitting between them. Germline V gene lookup returns CDR1 SGHVS and CDR2 FQNEAQ.